Below, 13 T cell receptor beta chains from the same sample are listed, as sequenced in a study of T cells in Graves' hyperthyroidism and ophthalmopathy. RNA transcripts served as the template for amplifying TCR beta CDR3 regions. A first-round RT-PCR of the TCR CDR3 used the HTBI primer set. TCRdb re-analysed the multiplex PCR reads in MiXCR, keeping a single row per CDR3 protein. The data hold about 500,000 distinct CDR3 sequences, with about 16% observed a single time. The sample was blood. These receptors were collected from a woman in her 30s with Graves' ophthalmopathy.

The V gene is TRBV29-1, the J gene TRBJ1-1; D remains unclear. Germline loops: CDR1 SQVTM, CDR2 ANQGSEA. V was clipped by 6 bases and J by 5 bases, with 19 bases between them. The CDR3 spans 14 residues. CDR3 sequence: CSVGSLGKETEAFF. CDR3 DNA sequence: TGCAGCGTAGGGAGTCTCGGGAAGGAAACTGAAGCTTTCTTT.

This clonotype came up a few times. The chain is built from TRBV12-3 or TRBV12-4 and TRBJ1-5; TRBD1 might be the D (6 bases). The V end was cut by 0 bases, the J end by 0 bases, with 9 bases between. The CDR3 covers 16 residues. The CDR3 loop reads CASSLAGGISNQPQHF. The CDR3 nucleotides are TGTGCCAGCAGTTTAGCAGGGGGGATTAGCAATCAGCCCCAGCATTTT.

This clonotype was counted between two and nine times. The genes are TRBV5-6 and TRBJ2-5; perhaps TRBD1 as D (6 bases). Trimming left V 2 bases short and J 7 bases short, with 15 bases between. CDR1 is SGHDT, CDR2 YYEEEE, per germline. There are 14 residues in the CDR3. DNA of the CDR3: TGTGCCAGCAGCTTAGGGGGACCCGGGGTGACCCAGTACTTC. This translates into CASSLGGPGVTQYF.

The chain recombines TRBV19 with TRBJ2-5, with D maybe TRBD1 (5 bases). Germline loops: CDR1 LNHDA, CDR2 SQIVND (reference sequence). Trimming took 6 bases from V and 0 from J, leaving 14 bases between them. The CDR3 consists of 15 residues. The DNA of the CDR3 is TGTGCCAGTAGCGAACAGGAGAAGTACCAAGAGACCCAGTACTTC. Its translation: CASSEQEKYQETQYF.

J is TRBJ2-3 and V is TRBV20-1, with 9 bases fitting TRBD2. This CDR3 contains 15 residues. The V and J ends lost 5 bases and 6 bases, in that order; junction bases with no gene match: 12. Per the germline V gene, CDR1 is DFQATT and CDR2 is SNEGSKA (reference sequence). CDR3 in amino acids: CSAGQLGLASDTQYF. CDR3 coding DNA: TGCAGTGCTGGGCAGCTGGGACTAGCCTCGGATACGCAGTATTTT.

The chain has TRBV6-1 and TRBJ1-2; 7 bases agree with TRBD1. J lost 3 bases, V lost 0 bases, and 4 bases had no gene match. CDR1 MNHNS and CDR2 SASEGT come from the germline V gene. CDR3 length: 15 residues. The CDR3 DNA is TGTGCCAGCAGTGAAGCAAACAGGGGTCACTATGGCTACACCTTC. This sequence encodes CASSEANRGHYGYTF.

This clonotype was counted many times. This chain joins TRBV11-2 and TRBJ2-1; tentatively, D is TRBD1 or TRBD2 (6 bases each). CDR1 is SGHAT and CDR2 is FQNNGV in the germline V gene. V was pared by 7 bases and J by 2 bases, with 15 bases between. The CDR3 is made up of 15 amino acids. The CDR3 DNA sequence: TGTGCCAGCACCCCTGGGGGGCCTACCTACAATGAGCAGTTCTTC. Translated, it gives CASTPGGPTYNEQFF.

V usage is TRBV10-2 and J usage is TRBJ2-5; no clear D. This CDR3 is 11 amino acids long. Trimming removed 8 bases from V and 4 bases from J, with 8 bases in between. Germline V lookup: CDR1 WSHSY, CDR2 SAAADI. The CDR3 sequence: CASAEAETQYF. Written as DNA, the CDR3 is TGCGCCAGCGCCGAGGCAGAGACCCAGTACTTC.

V is TRBV7-2 and J is TRBJ2-2, with D maybe TRBD1 (5 bases). The CDR3 has 16 amino acids. The V end was cut by 1 base, the J end by 6 bases, with 15 bases between. Germline V gene data show CDR1 as SGHTA and CDR2 as FQGNSA. The CDR3 is CASSLEVPGLAGELFF. DNA of the CDR3: TGTGCCAGCAGCTTAGAAGTCCCAGGGTTGGCCGGGGAGCTGTTTTTT.

This chain joins TRBV19 and TRBJ2-7; no clear D gene. The CDR3 spans 14 residues. V lost 5 bases, J lost 0 bases, and 11 bases lay in between. The germline gives CDR1 LNHDA, CDR2 SQIVND (reference sequence). For the CDR3, the DNA is TGTGCCAGTAGTGAGAGTCTAAGCTCCTACGAGCAGTACTTC. This encodes CASSESLSSYEQYF.

For this clonotype: One base away lies a much larger clone, so this may be a sequencing read error. This chain uses TRBV28 with TRBJ2-7; D is undetermined. The germline V gene encodes CDR1 MDHEN and CDR2 SYDVKM. The CDR3 runs 14 residues. V was pared by 8 bases and J by 2 bases, with 16 bases between. Here the CDR3 DNA reads TGTGCCAGCGGGGAAGGTATCTCAACCTACGAGCAGTACTTC. This gives the protein CASGEGISTYEQYF.

Points on this clonotype: A much bigger clone sits one base away, suggesting this may be a read error. The chain uses TRBV11-3 and TRBJ2-1; weak D call: TRBD1 (5 bases). The CDR3 consists of 14 residues. CDR1 is SGHNT, CDR2 YENEEA, per germline. The CDR3 spells CASSLYRSDNGQFF. The CDR3 DNA sequence: TGTGCCAGCAGCTTATACAGATCGGACAATGGGCAGTTCTTC.

This clonotype was counted between two and nine times. This rearrangement joins TRBV6-5 to TRBJ2-7, with D possibly TRBD1 on 5 matching bases. Trimming left V 8 bases short and J 1 base short, with 15 bases between. This CDR3 has 14 amino acids. Germline lookup yields CDR1 MNHEY and CDR2 SVGAGI. CDR3 nucleotides: TGTGCCAGCTGTCGGCAGGGTGGGTCCTACGAGCAGTACTTC. This gives the protein CASCRQGGSYEQYF.